This T cell receptor beta chain emerged from a study of regulatory T cells in long-lasting Graves disease. Time point described: newly diagnosed GD, antithyroid drugs for less than 3 months. PBMC-extracted RNA yielded the TCR library. The germline gives CDR1 SGHNT, CDR2 YENEEA. Deletions cut 0 bases from V and 1 base from J, with 3 bases between. This CDR3 has 13 amino acids. This clonotype was detected many times. The TCR beta library used iRepertoire HTBI primers with Arm-PCR amplification of CDR3. TCRdb itself ran the multiplex PCR reads through MiXCR, one entry per CDR3 protein. The data show approximately 350,000 distinct CDR3 sequences, under 20% seen once. The data were also submitted as part of a second study, on T cells in Graves' hyperthyroidism and ophthalmopathy.

This clonotype was sampled from a woman aged 18-29 years with Graves disease. The chain employs TRBV11-3 and TRBJ1-1, with unresolved D. The material sequenced was peripheral blood mononuclear cells (PBMCs), taken at new diagnosis, from a patient treated with antithyroid drugs. As DNA, the CDR3 is TGTGCCAGCAGCTTAGACCCGAACACTGAAGCTTTCTTT. It translates to CASSLDPNTEAFF.